These 20 T cell receptor beta chains were sequenced from one sample in a study of CD4+ T cells in melanoma. TCRdb keeps only in-frame clones here, not all; method: immunoSEQ multiplex PCR. The sample has about 14,000 clones; roughly three fifths are singletons. Sequencing used cells from a culture (not recorded whether cultured in vitro). Every receptor here comes from a human donor with melanoma.

The J gene is TRBJ2-2, the V gene TRBV6-6, with D unresolved. This CDR3 region has 13 residues. Germline CDR1 MNHNY, CDR2 SVGAGI (reference sequence). Trimming removed 2 bases from V and 5 bases from J, with 6 bases in between. CDR3 sequence reads: CASSYTVTGELFF. The CDR3 DNA reads TGTGCCAGCAGTTACACTGTGACCGGGGAGCTGTTTTTT.

The chain links TRBV19 to TRBJ1-1; TRBD1 might be the D (5 bases). This CDR3 is 14 amino acids long. Trimming took off 6 bases at V and 1 base at J, with 12 bases between the two ends. CDR1 LNHDA and CDR2 SQIVND come from the germline V gene (reference sequence). CDR3 sequence (DNA): TGTGCCAGTAGATCCCGGGGGGGGAACACTGAAGCTTTCTTT. Its protein product is CASRSRGGNTEAFF.

The chain links TRBV30 to TRBJ2-5; D ambiguous. CDR3 length: 13 amino acids. Trimming left V 2 bases short and J 4 bases short, with 11 bases between. Germline CDR1 and CDR2: GTSNPN and SVGIG (reference sequence). DNA for the CDR3: TGTGCCTGGAGTCTGGGCCGACGAGAGACCCAGTACTTC. Residues: CAWSLGRRETQYF. Full variable domain (missing parts from reference TRBV30 and TRBJ2-5): SQTIHQWPATLVQPVGSPLSLECTVEGTSNPNLYWYRQAAGRGLQLLFYSVGIGQISSEVPQNLSASRPQDRQFILSSKKLLLSDSGFYLCAWSLGRRETQYFGPGTRLLVL.

A single count supports this clone. The rearrangement links TRBV10-2 to TRBJ1-3; D is unresolved. V was clipped by 0 bases and J by 4 bases, with 1 base between them. Germline V gene sequence: CDR1 WSHSY, CDR2 SAAADI. The CDR3 spans 12 residues. CDR3 in amino acids: CASSESGNTIYF. The CDR3 DNA follows: TGCGCCAGCAGTGAGTCCGGAAACACCATATATTTT.

This clone was counted between two and nine times. The chain's CDR3 is CASSIEGRGPGETQYF. As DNA, the CDR3 is TGTGCCAGTAGTATAGAGGGGCGGGGGCCCGGAGAGACCCAGTACTTC. The V and J genes are TRBV19 and TRBJ2-5, with D possibly TRBD2 on 7 matching bases. V was pared by 0 bases and J by 4 bases, with 15 bases between. The V gene's germline CDR1 is LNHDA and CDR2 SQIVND (reference sequence). This CDR3 spans 16 amino acids.

J is TRBJ2-5 and V is TRBV19; 9 bases line up with TRBD2. The V and J ends lost 7 bases and 3 bases, in that order; junction bases with no gene match: 12. Germline assignment: CDR1 LNHDA and CDR2 SQIVND (reference sequence). There are 16 residues in the CDR3. The CDR3 reads CASNTGASGAEETQYF. In nucleotides, the CDR3 is TGTGCCAGTAACACTGGCGCTAGCGGGGCGGAAGAGACCCAGTACTTC.

The J gene is TRBJ2-5, the V gene TRBV29-1; TRBD2 matches 8 bases. Germline CDR1 and CDR2: SQVTM and ANQGSEA. The CDR3 has 13 residues. The ends lost 6 bases at V and 7 bases at J; junction bases unmatched: 10. This chain's CDR3 is CSVRPRAGGTQYF. Written as DNA, the CDR3 is TGCAGCGTCCGTCCGCGGGCGGGGGGGACCCAGTACTTC.

The gene calls are TRBV4-1 and TRBJ2-1; D remains ambiguous. V shed 4 bases and J shed 6 bases, with 16 bases lying between them. Looked up from germline, CDR1 is MGHRA and CDR2 is YSYEKL. The CDR3 is 15 amino acids. CDR3 in amino acids: CASSLGLPALNEQFF. CDR3 coding DNA: TGCGCCAGCAGCCTGGGCCTACCTGCCCTCAATGAGCAGTTCTTC.

The rearrangement links TRBV9 to TRBJ2-1; 10 positions match TRBD2. Germline V gene sequence: CDR1 SGDLS, CDR2 YYNGEE. CDR3 length: 15 amino acids. The V segment lost 2 bases and the J segment 2 bases; nucleotides outside the gene matches: 1. The CDR3 DNA sequence: TGTGCCAGCAGCGTTACTAGCGGGGCCTACAATGAGCAGTTCTTC. Its protein product is CASSVTSGAYNEQFF.

The chain links TRBV6-1 to TRBJ2-7; no reliable D call. There are 12 residues in the CDR3. Trimming cost V 5 bases and J 6 bases, with 11 bases left between them. The V gene's germline CDR1 is MNHNS and CDR2 SASEGT. The CDR3 sequence: CASSSSIVEQYF. DNA for the CDR3: TGTGCCAGCAGTTCCTCTATTGTCGAGCAGTACTTC.

The rearrangement links TRBV4-2 to TRBJ2-5; 12 bases fit TRBD2. This CDR3 contains 14 residues. Germline CDR1 LGHNA, CDR2 YNFKEQ. Trimming cost V 1 base and J 7 bases; bases outside gene matches: 1. The CDR3 protein is CASSQASGGGTQYF. The DNA for the CDR3 is TGTGCCAGCAGCCAAGCTAGCGGGGGGGGGACCCAGTACTTC.

This clone was detected a few times. The chain uses TRBV5-5 and TRBJ1-5, with D perhaps matching TRBD1 (6 bases). V lost 4 bases and J lost 4, with 15 bases in between. This CDR3 comprises 15 residues. Per the germline V gene, CDR1 is SGHKS and CDR2 is YYEKEE (reference sequence). The CDR3 loop reads CASSPAWGANQPQHF. CDR3 bases: TGTGCCAGCAGCCCAGCTTGGGGGGCGAATCAGCCCCAGCATTTT.

V gene TRBV18 combines with J gene TRBJ1-2; D remains ambiguous. CDR3 length: 14 residues. The germline gives CDR1 KGHSH, CDR2 LQKENI. V lost 4 bases and J 2 bases, leaving 11 bases between the germline ends. This chain's CDR3 is CASSLRPENYGYTF. CDR3 DNA sequence: TGTGCCAGCTCACTCCGACCGGAGAACTATGGCTACACCTTC.

This clone came up a few times. The chain recombines TRBV19 with TRBJ1-1, with D possibly being TRBD1 (5 bases). V lost 10 bases, J lost 2 bases, and 17 bases lay in between. Germline CDR1 LNHDA, CDR2 SQIVND (reference sequence). The CDR3 is 14 residues long. Here the CDR3 DNA reads TGTGCCACCTCATCCAGAAGGGGTAACACTGAAGCTTTCTTT. Its translation: CATSSRRGNTEAFF.

The chain uses TRBV7-3 and TRBJ2-3, with D tentatively TRBD1 or TRBD2 (5 bases each). The CDR3 has 15 amino acids. V was pared by 6 bases and J by 3 bases, with 16 bases between. Germline CDR1 and CDR2: SGHTA and FQGTGA. CDR3 sequence reads: CASSRLGVRTDTQYF. CDR3 in DNA: TGTGCCAGCAGTCGCTTGGGGGTCAGGACAGATACGCAGTATTTT.

The chain uses TRBV7-2 and TRBJ1-4; D is possibly TRBD1 (6 bases). Per the germline V gene, CDR1 is SGHTA and CDR2 is FQGNSA. The CDR3 has 17 amino acids. With 5 bases removed from V and 7 bases from J, the gap between germline ends came to 23 bases. The CDR3 DNA follows: TGTGCCAGCAGCGACACTACCCCAGGGGTTGTAGGTGAAAAACTGTTTTTT. This gives the protein CASSDTTPGVVGEKLFF.

The chain carries TRBV27 and TRBJ1-5; D perhaps matches TRBD1 (5 bases). The CDR3 sequence is 13 residues long. The V and J ends lost 5 bases and 7 bases respectively, with 12 bases between them. The germline CDR1 and CDR2 sequences are MNHEY and SMNVEV (reference sequence). The CDR3 spells CASSVRQRQPQHF. The CDR3 coding sequence is TGTGCCAGCAGTGTACGACAGCGCCAGCCCCAGCATTTT.

V is TRBV5-1 and J is TRBJ2-7; 12 bases agree with TRBD2. CDR1 and CDR2 (germline): SGHRS, YFSETQ. V dropped 2 bases and J dropped 3; count of bases not matched to a gene: 3. CDR3 length: 15 amino acids. CDR3 DNA sequence: TGCGCCAGCAGCTTAACTAGCGGGGGGAACTACGAGCAGTACTTC. Amino acid sequence: CASSLTSGGNYEQYF.

V is TRBV6-5 and J is TRBJ1-1; possibly TRBD1 for D (5 bases). V lost 0 bases and J 2 bases, leaving 10 bases between the germline ends. Per the germline V gene, CDR1 is MNHEY and CDR2 is SVGAGI. The CDR3 covers 15 residues. CDR3 sequence (DNA): TGTGCCAGCAGTTACTCGGCAGGGACCAACACTGAAGCTTTCTTT. Amino acids: CASSYSAGTNTEAFF.

By share of the sample, this clone is medium-sized. J is TRBJ1-4 and V is TRBV9, with D maybe TRBD1 (5 bases). The CDR3 has 14 residues. V gave up 6 bases and J gave up 4 bases, with 13 bases separating them. The germline V gene encodes CDR1 SGDLS and CDR2 YYNGEE. CDR3 coding DNA: TGTGCCAGCAACACCGGGACGGGTAATGAAAAACTGTTTTTT. Translating gives CASNTGTGNEKLFF.